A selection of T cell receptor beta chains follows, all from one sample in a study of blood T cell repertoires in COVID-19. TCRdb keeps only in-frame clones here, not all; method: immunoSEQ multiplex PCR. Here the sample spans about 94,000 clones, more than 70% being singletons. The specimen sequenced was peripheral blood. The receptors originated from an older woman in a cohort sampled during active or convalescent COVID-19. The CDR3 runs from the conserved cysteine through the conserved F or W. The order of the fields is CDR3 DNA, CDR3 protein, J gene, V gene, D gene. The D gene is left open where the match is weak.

TGCGCCAGCAGCTTTACAGGGGGCTTGAACACCGGGGAGCTGTTTTTT,CASSFTGGLNTGELFF,TRBJ2-2,TRBV5-1,TRBD1
TGTGCCAGCAGACAACAGCAAACAGATACGCAGTATTTT,CASRQQQTDTQYF,TRBJ2-3,TRBV6-4,NA
TGTGCCAGCAGCTCAGGGGACTATGGCTACACCTTC,CASSSGDYGYTF,TRBJ1-2,TRBV28,NA
TGTGCCAGCACCCAGGACTACACAGATACGCAGTATTTT,CASTQDYTDTQYF,TRBJ2-3,TRBV12-3/TRBV12-4,NA
TGTGCCAGCAGCTTGACTGCGATGAACACCGGGGAGCTGTTTTTT,CASSLTAMNTGELFF,TRBJ2-2,TRBV7-2,NA
TGTGCCAGCAGTTTGAACAGTGGAAACACCATATATTTT,CASSLNSGNTIYF,TRBJ1-3,TRBV12-3/TRBV12-4,NA
TGTGCCAGCAGCCCGACGACAGGAACTGAAGCTTTCTTT,CASSPTTGTEAFF,TRBJ1-1,TRBV3-1/TRBV3-2,NA
TGTGCCAGCAGCCAAGGGGGGGATAACTATGGCTACACCTTC,CASSQGGDNYGYTF,TRBJ1-2,TRBV3-1/TRBV3-2,NA
TGTGCCAGTAGTTCCAACCCAACTCGGAATTCACCCCTCCACTTT,CASSSNPTRNSPLHF,TRBJ1-6,TRBV19,NA
TGTGCCTGGAGTGTATTAACTGGCCAGGGGTATAGCAATCAGCCCCAGCATTTT,CAWSVLTGQGYSNQPQHF,TRBJ1-5,TRBV30,NA
TGTGCCTGGAGTGACCTTTCGCGGGGGCGCCGGAATGAGCAGTTCTTC,CAWSDLSRGRRNEQFF,TRBJ2-1,TRBV30,NA
TGCAGCGTTCATCCCTCCTACAATGAGCAGTTCTTC,CSVHPSYNEQFF,TRBJ2-1,TRBV29-1,NA
TGTGCCAGCAGCCTAGCGGGAGTCGAGTACGAGCAGTACTTC,CASSLAGVEYEQYF,TRBJ2-7,TRBV3-1/TRBV3-2,TRBD2
TGTGCCAGCAGTTTATTAGGCTCCGGGACTAGCGGGGGTACCTACAATGAGCAGTTCTTC,CASSLLGSGTSGGTYNEQFF,TRBJ2-1,TRBV28,TRBD2
TGTGCCAGCAGTTCTCTGACAGGGGGGGGTAATGAAAAACTGTTTTTT,CASSSLTGGGNEKLFF,TRBJ1-4,TRBV28,TRBD1
TGTGCCAGCTCAGAGTCCTACGAGCAGTACTTC,CASSESYEQYF,TRBJ2-7,TRBV18,NA
TGTGCCAGCAGCCAAGGACAGGGTGGGGGTGAAAAACTGTTTTTT,CASSQGQGGGEKLFF,TRBJ1-4,TRBV7-3,TRBD1
TGTGCCAGCAGCGGGGGACAGAGCCCCTATGGCTACACCTTC,CASSGGQSPYGYTF,TRBJ1-2,TRBV5-4,TRBD1
TGTGCCAGCAGCCAAAGCGGACAGGGAGACTACGAGCAGTACTTC,CASSQSGQGDYEQYF,TRBJ2-7,TRBV11-3,TRBD1
TGTGCCAGCAGTGGGATCCTAGCGGGGGGGCGGGAGACCCAGTACTTC,CASSGILAGGRETQYF,TRBJ2-5,TRBV2,TRBD2
TGTGCCAGCAGCGTAGATGTTTCGTTGACTAATGAAAAACTGTTTTTT,CASSVDVSLTNEKLFF,TRBJ1-4,TRBV9,NA
TGTGCCAGTAGTATAGGAGCCAGGGGCACAGATACGCAGTATTTT,CASSIGARGTDTQYF,TRBJ2-3,TRBV19,NA
TGTGCCAGCAGGCAATCAGGGGTCAGAGAGACCCAGTACTTC,CASRQSGVRETQYF,TRBJ2-5,TRBV14,NA
TGTGCCAGCGGCAACCGGGACAGGGTATCCTACAATGAGCAGTTCTTC,CASGNRDRVSYNEQFF,TRBJ2-1,TRBV27,TRBD1
TGTGCCACCAGTGACAGTGGACTCTCTGAAGCTTTCTTT,CATSDSGLSEAFF,TRBJ1-1,TRBV24-1,NA
TGTGCCAGCAGCCCCAGGGGCCAGGGTGGTGAAGCTTTCTTT,CASSPRGQGGEAFF,TRBJ1-1,TRBV25-1,NA
TGTGCCAGCAGCCCCGGACGGGGGGCGCCCACCGGGGAGCTGTTTTTT,CASSPGRGAPTGELFF,TRBJ2-2,TRBV5-4,NA
TGTGCCAGCTCACCCATGGGACAGGAGTACAATGAGCAGTTCTTC,CASSPMGQEYNEQFF,TRBJ2-1,TRBV18,TRBD1
TGTGCCAGCAGTTTTCGGGTTGACTATGGCTACACCTTC,CASSFRVDYGYTF,TRBJ1-2,TRBV27,NA
TGTGCCAGCAGAAAAGGAGGGACGGAAAACTACGAGCAGTACTTC,CASRKGGTENYEQYF,TRBJ2-7,TRBV6-6,NA
TGCGCCAGCAGCTTGATGGGGGGACCCCAAGAGACCCAGTACTTC,CASSLMGGPQETQYF,TRBJ2-5,TRBV5-1,NA
TGTGCCAGCAGCTTAGTTCTAGGAACAACTAATGAAAAACTGTTTTTT,CASSLVLGTTNEKLFF,TRBJ1-4,TRBV11-2,NA
TGTGCCAGCAGTTACCTCCTATCGGAAGCTTTCTTT,CASSYLLSEAFF,TRBJ1-1,TRBV6-6,NA
TGTGCCAGCAGCTTATGGTCCCGAACCCGGGTGGTGGAGACCCAGTACTTC,CASSLWSRTRVVETQYF,TRBJ2-5,TRBV7-8,NA
TGCGCCAGCAGCCAACTGACAGGGGGCGGGGAGACCCAGTACTTC,CASSQLTGGGETQYF,TRBJ2-5,TRBV4-1,TRBD1